The 26 T cell receptor beta chains given below trace back to one sample, sequenced in a study of memory CD4+ T cells and cytomegalovirus serostatus. Single viable CD3+CD4+CD8-CD45RO+ cells were sorted as the memory CD4+ T cells. Some clones are missing from TCRdb's copy, which holds only in-frame ones; the method was immunoSEQ multiplex PCR. The sample consists of 40,000 to 55,000 clones, over 60% of them appearing once. The sequencing sample was made of memory CD4+ T cells from blood. Source of these receptors: an adult in good health and CMV-seronegative.

V usage is TRBV7-9 and J usage is TRBJ1-3, with D uncertain. Between the trimmed V and J ends, which lost 5 bases and 0 bases, there was a span of 17 bases. This CDR3 region has 17 residues. Per the germline V gene, CDR1 is SEHNR and CDR2 is FQNEAQ (reference sequence). As DNA, the CDR3 is TGTGCCAGCAGCCCAAGGAGGCAGATAAGCTCTGGAAACACCATATATTTT. Its translation: CASSPRRQISSGNTIYF.

V is TRBV28 and J is TRBJ1-1, with a possible D match to TRBD1 (5 bases). V lost 2 bases and J lost 0, with 10 bases in between. CDR1 and CDR2 (germline): MDHEN, SYDVKM. The CDR3 totals 15 residues. CDR3 amino acids: CASSLPRGMNTEAFF. CDR3 in DNA: TGTGCCAGCAGTTTACCGAGGGGTATGAACACTGAAGCTTTCTTT.

This clone was picked up one time. This chain links TRBV30 with TRBJ1-4; 8 bases fit TRBD1. The CDR3 length is 15 residues. CDR1 and CDR2 (germline): GTSNPN, SVGIG (reference sequence). With 4 bases clipped from V and 7 bases from J, the junction kept 11 bases outside the gene matches. CDR3 nucleotide sequence: TGTGCCTGGAATACCAGGACAGGGAGAGGTGAAAAACTGTTTTTT. Protein product: CAWNTRTGRGEKLFF.

This rearrangement joins TRBV2 to TRBJ2-5; D is unresolved. The CDR3 runs to 11 residues. Trimming pared 8 bases from V and 5 bases from J, leaving 9 bases between. Germline values: CDR1 SNHLY, CDR2 FYNNEI. This CDR3 is CASRSGETQYF. Written as DNA, the CDR3 is TGTGCCAGCCGGTCTGGGGAGACCCAGTACTTC.

The chain uses TRBV28 and TRBJ2-3; a possible D gene is TRBD2 (6 bases). Trimming pared 7 bases from V and 0 bases from J, leaving 17 bases between. Germline-derived CDR1 and CDR2 are MDHEN and SYDVKM. CDR3 size: 16 residues. CDR3 sequence: CASTSRGGASTDTQYF. DNA of the CDR3: TGTGCCAGCACCTCGAGGGGAGGTGCTAGCACAGATACGCAGTATTTT.

This chain joins TRBV12-2 and TRBJ2-1; TRBD2 reflects the table's D call only, with no check against the DNA. TRBV12-2 is deemed a pseudogene. The CDR3 sequence is 15 residues long. In DNA, the CDR3 is TGTGCAAGTCGCTTATTCCCGGAGCAGCCTAATGAGCAGTTCTTC. This gives the protein CASRLFPEQPNEQFF.

The chain uses TRBV19 and TRBJ1-2; no clear D gene. With 1 base removed from V and 7 bases from J, the gap between germline ends came to 4 bases. The CDR3 length is 11 residues. Germline V CDR1 and CDR2: LNHDA, SQIVND (reference sequence). Written as DNA, the CDR3 is TGTGCCAGTAGTATAGCCCTTGGCTACACCTTC. As protein: CASSIALGYTF.

The CDR3 nucleotides are TGTGCCAGCAGTGAAGGGACCCAGTACTTC. Protein product: CASSEGTQYF. The chain is built from TRBV6-1 and TRBJ2-5; D unresolved. Trimming removed 1 base at V and 7 bases at J, with 1 base between. Per germline, CDR1 MNHNS and CDR2 SASEGT. The CDR3 is 10 amino acids.

The chain joins TRBV6-5 to TRBJ1-6; D unclear. CDR1 MNHEY and CDR2 SVGAGI come from the germline V gene. Trimming stripped 2 bases from V and 6 bases from J, with 11 bases between. The CDR3 runs to 15 residues. CDR3 region: CASSYGGTTNSPLHF. DNA for the CDR3: TGTGCCAGCAGTTACGGAGGCACGACTAATTCACCCCTCCACTTT.

The chain combines TRBV4-2 with TRBJ2-7; 7 bases are a match to TRBD1. Germline CDR1 and CDR2: LGHNA and YNFKEQ. The CDR3 is 16 amino acids. With V trimmed by 0 bases and J by 0 bases, 5 bases remained unmatched. Here the CDR3 reads CASSQETGANSYEQYF. The CDR3 DNA follows: TGTGCCAGCAGCCAAGAAACAGGGGCCAACTCCTACGAGCAGTACTTC.

As regards this clone: The junction shows a germline mismatch at one end, possibly a read error. V gene TRBV6-1 combines with J gene TRBJ2-3; tentative D call: TRBD1 (5 bases). The CDR3 length is 14 residues. Germline V CDR1 and CDR2: MNHNS, SASEGT. DNA for the CDR3: TGTGCCAGCAGCGAAGGGGTCGGCACAGATACGCAGTATTTT. Amino acids: CASSEGVGTDTQYF.

CDR3 sequence (DNA): TGTGCCAGAAGTCCCGGACCCAGCCAAAATAATTCACCCCTCCACTTT. This encodes CARSPGPSQNNSPLHF. This chain connects TRBV5-3 to TRBJ1-6; unclear D gene. TRBV5-3 is labeled an ORF, and its function is uncertain. Between the trimmed V and J ends, which lost 5 bases and 5 bases, there was a span of 17 bases. The CDR3 has 16 residues.

The chain has TRBV11-2 and TRBJ1-3; no clear D gene. Trimming stripped 7 bases from V and 8 bases from J, with 12 bases between. CDR1 SGHAT and CDR2 FQNNGV come from the germline V gene. This CDR3 has 12 residues. In nucleotides, the CDR3 is TGTGCCAGCAATCACGGAAGGGACACCATATATTTT. Translating it yields CASNHGRDTIYF.

This clone is labeled medium-sized (0.01 to 0.1%). The chain recombines TRBV4-2 with TRBJ2-5; 7 bases map to TRBD2. After removal of 3 bases from V and 5 bases from J, the junction contained 15 bases not matched to a gene. This CDR3 has 17 amino acids. Per the germline V gene, CDR1 is LGHNA and CDR2 is YNFKEQ. The CDR3 sequence: CASSQMGIGGGRETQYF. The DNA of the CDR3 is TGTGCCAGCAGCCAGATGGGAATTGGGGGGGGAAGGGAGACCCAGTACTTC.

The chain joins TRBV5-4 to TRBJ2-6, with D perhaps matching TRBD1 or TRBD2 (5 bases each). The CDR3 is 15 amino acids. The V and J ends lost 7 bases and 4 bases respectively, with 15 bases between them. Germline V gene lookup returns CDR1 SGHNT and CDR2 YYREEE (reference sequence). CDR3 nucleotides: TGTGCCAGCGGCGACGGGGCGCAGGGGGCCAACGTCCTGACTTTC. Protein sequence: CASGDGAQGANVLTF.

The chain uses TRBV5-1 and TRBJ1-5; weak D call: TRBD1 (6 bases). The germline V and J ends were trimmed by 4 bases and 6 bases, with 11 bases remaining between them. The CDR3 covers 13 residues. Germline CDR1 is SGHRS and CDR2 is YFSETQ. The DNA of the CDR3 is TGCGCCAGCAGCGAAGACAGGTTTCAGCCCCAGCATTTT. This encodes CASSEDRFQPQHF. The entire variable domain, with the rest obtained from reference TRBV5-1 and TRBJ1-5, is as follows: KAGVTQTPRYLIKTRGQQVTLSCSPISGHRSVSWYQQTPGQGLQFLFEYFSETQRNKGNFPGRFSGRQFSNSRSEMNVSTLELGDSALYLCASSEDRFQPQHFGDGTRLSIL.

This clone was observed a handful of times. This rearrangement joins TRBV30 to TRBJ2-5, with D hard to call. The germline V gene encodes CDR1 GTSNPN and CDR2 SVGIG (reference sequence). This CDR3 region has 13 residues. The V end was cut by 4 bases, the J end by 4 bases, with 13 bases between. The DNA for the CDR3 is TGTGCCTGGACCTCGGTGGACGGAGAGACCCAGTACTTC. This translates into CAWTSVDGETQYF.

This chain joins TRBV5-1 and TRBJ2-4; TRBD1 aligns across 10 bases. V was pared by 4 bases and J by 6 bases, with 7 bases of the junction left unmatched. CDR1 is SGHRS, CDR2 YFSETQ, per germline. The CDR3 spans 15 residues. The CDR3 is CASSLSRDRGNIQYF. CDR3 in DNA: TGCGCCAGCAGCCTTAGCCGGGACAGGGGAAACATTCAGTACTTC.

In this sample, this clone turned up a few times. This chain joins TRBV27 and TRBJ2-3, with D possibly being TRBD1 (6 bases). The CDR3 extends over 17 amino acids. CDR1 is MNHEY, CDR2 SMNVEV, per germline (reference sequence). The V end was cut by 6 bases, the J end by 8 bases, with 27 bases between. The CDR3 nucleotides are TGTGCCAGCAGCCTCACCCCCTCGCGGAAGGGGGTAGGTACGCAGTATTTT. Protein sequence: CASSLTPSRKGVGTQYF.

The rearrangement links TRBV6-1 to TRBJ2-4, with D possibly matching TRBD2 (7 bases). Trimming took off 1 base at V and 2 bases at J, with 12 bases between the two ends. From germline, CDR1 is MNHNS and CDR2 SASEGT. This CDR3 is 16 amino acids long. For the CDR3, the DNA is TGTGCCAGCAGTGAAGGACGGGGGGCAACCAAAAACATTCAGTACTTC. Its protein product is CASSEGRGATKNIQYF.

The rearrangement joins TRBV7-9 to TRBJ2-3; D tentatively reads TRBD1 or TRBD2 (6 bases each). The length of the CDR3 is 13 residues. Germline V gene sequence: CDR1 SEHNR, CDR2 FQNEAQ (reference sequence). V was clipped by 2 bases and J by 7 bases, with 10 bases between them. CDR3 amino acids: CASSLTGGNTQYF. CDR3 nucleotide sequence: TGTGCCAGCAGCTTAACCGGGGGCAATACGCAGTATTTT.

The chain links TRBV19 to TRBJ2-1; 11 bases fit TRBD2. Trimming cost V 5 bases and J 10 bases; bases outside gene matches: 16. Germline CDR1 reads LNHDA; CDR2 reads SQIVND (reference sequence). The CDR3 has 17 amino acids. The DNA of the CDR3 is TGTGCCAGTAGTGCCTTGCGGTTTAGCGGGGGGGCCAACGAGCAGTTCTTC. This encodes CASSALRFSGGANEQFF.

This clone was seen a handful of times. The rearrangement links TRBV5-1 to TRBJ2-6; D is unresolved. Per the germline V gene, CDR1 is SGHRS and CDR2 is YFSETQ. CDR3 length: 16 amino acids. The V end lost 1 base, the J end lost 0 bases, and 8 bases lay between the germline ends. Here the CDR3 DNA reads TGCGCCAGCAGCTTGTACAGCCGCTCTGGGGCCAACGTCCTGACTTTC. This gives the protein CASSLYSRSGANVLTF.

This clone is medium-sized in the sample. This chain joins TRBV19 and TRBJ2-5; D is perhaps TRBD2 (5 bases). V was trimmed by 0 bases and J by 3 bases, leaving 8 bases between them. Per the germline V gene, CDR1 is LNHDA and CDR2 is SQIVND (reference sequence). The CDR3 runs 14 residues. CDR3 in amino acids: CASSIEGVEETQYF. CDR3 in DNA: TGTGCCAGTAGTATAGAGGGAGTTGAAGAGACCCAGTACTTC.

The chain uses TRBV2 and TRBJ1-1; D gene ambiguous. CDR3 length: 14 residues. Germline V gene lookup returns CDR1 SNHLY and CDR2 FYNNEI. The V gene lost 0 bases and the J gene lost 5 bases, with 10 bases spanning the gap. In DNA form, the CDR3 reads TGTGCCAGCAGTGAAGCCCTTGGGAGGACTGAAGCTTTCTTT. Its translation: CASSEALGRTEAFF. Based on the CDR3 plus reference TRBV2 and TRBJ1-1, the full variable domain is EPEVTQTPSHQVTQMGQEVILRCVPISNHLYFYWYRQILGQKVEFLVSFYNNEISEKSEIFDDQFSVERPDGSNFTLKIRSTKLEDSAMYFCASSEALGRTEAFFGQGTRLTVV.

The J gene is TRBJ1-6, the V gene TRBV6-5, with 10 bases identical to TRBD1. The V gene end was trimmed by 10 bases and the J gene end by 10 bases; junction bases not matched to a gene: 10. The germline CDR1 and CDR2 sequences are MNHEY and SVGAGI. CDR3 length equals 14 residues. As DNA, the CDR3 is TGTGCCACTCGGGGGACAGGGGTGCGATCACCCCTCCACTTT. It encodes CATRGTGVRSPLHF.